This TCR beta chain was found in a study of cytomegalovirus exposure and HLA in healthy donors. Germline CDR1 reads LGHNA; CDR2 reads YSLEER. The CDR3 sequence is 15 residues long. With 60 Vbeta and 13 Jbeta primers, the PCR was carried out. TCRdb's copy holds only in-frame clones and misses some; the assay was immunoSEQ multiplex PCR. The data contain over 70,000 clones, over 60% of them singletons. A word on this clone: Its specificity is not known. An end of the junction differs from the germline gene, which may be a read error.

Study-level results: In an earlier analysis, most TCR beta V segments were productive about 87% or about 30% of the time. Later, TCR association rates were found to vary by HLA locus, highest for DRB1 and lowest for HLA-C.

The receptor was isolated from a man aged 25-40 years in good health and CMV-seronegative. The sequenced sample consisted of PBMCs. This sequence joins TRBV4-3 and TRBJ2-5; possible D gene TRBD2, 7 bases. The CDR3 loop reads CAGSQNWGGVETQYF. The CDR3 region has the DNA TGCGCCGGCAGCCAAAATTGGGGGGGCGTGGAGACCCAGTACTTC.